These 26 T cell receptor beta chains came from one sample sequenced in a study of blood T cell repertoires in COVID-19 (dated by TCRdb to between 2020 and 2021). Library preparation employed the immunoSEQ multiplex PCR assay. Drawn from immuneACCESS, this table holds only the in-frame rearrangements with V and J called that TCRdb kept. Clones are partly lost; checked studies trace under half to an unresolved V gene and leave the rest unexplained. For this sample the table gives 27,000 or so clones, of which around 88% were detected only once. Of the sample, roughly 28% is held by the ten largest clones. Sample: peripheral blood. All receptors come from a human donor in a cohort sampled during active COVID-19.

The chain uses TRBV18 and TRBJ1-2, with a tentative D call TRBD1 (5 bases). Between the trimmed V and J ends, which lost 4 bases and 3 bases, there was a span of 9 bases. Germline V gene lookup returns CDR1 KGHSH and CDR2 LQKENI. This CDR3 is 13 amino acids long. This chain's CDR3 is CASSLARDYGYTF. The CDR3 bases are TGTGCCAGCTCACTTGCCAGGGACTATGGCTACACCTTC.

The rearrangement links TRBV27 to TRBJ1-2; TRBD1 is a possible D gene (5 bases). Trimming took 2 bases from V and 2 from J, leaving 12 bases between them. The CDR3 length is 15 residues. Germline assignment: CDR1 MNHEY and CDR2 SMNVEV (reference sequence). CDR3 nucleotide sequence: TGTGCCAGCAGTTTAAGGGGCCAGGTGAACTATGGCTACACCTTC. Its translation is CASSLRGQVNYGYTF.

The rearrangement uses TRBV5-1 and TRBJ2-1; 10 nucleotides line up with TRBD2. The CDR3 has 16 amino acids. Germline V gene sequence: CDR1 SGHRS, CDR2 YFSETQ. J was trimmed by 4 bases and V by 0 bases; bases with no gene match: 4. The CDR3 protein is CASSLGASGGYNEQFF. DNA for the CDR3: TGCGCCAGCAGCTTGGGGGCTAGCGGGGGTTACAATGAGCAGTTCTTC.

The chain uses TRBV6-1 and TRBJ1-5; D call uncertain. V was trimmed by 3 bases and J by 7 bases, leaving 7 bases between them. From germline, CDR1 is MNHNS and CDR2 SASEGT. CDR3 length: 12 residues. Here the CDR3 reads CASSDGYQPQHF. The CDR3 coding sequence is TGTGCCAGCAGTGACGGGTACCAGCCCCAGCATTTT.

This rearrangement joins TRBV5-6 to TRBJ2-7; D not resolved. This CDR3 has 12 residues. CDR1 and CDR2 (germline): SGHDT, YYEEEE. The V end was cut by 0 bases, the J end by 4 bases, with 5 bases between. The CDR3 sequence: CASSLAEYEQYF. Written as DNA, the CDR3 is TGTGCCAGCAGCTTGGCCGAGTACGAGCAGTACTTC.

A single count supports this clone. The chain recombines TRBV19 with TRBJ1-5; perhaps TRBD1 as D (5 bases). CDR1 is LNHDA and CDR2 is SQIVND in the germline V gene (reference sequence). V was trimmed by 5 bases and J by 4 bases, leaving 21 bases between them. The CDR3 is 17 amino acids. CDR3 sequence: CASSYRAVGRVNQPQHF. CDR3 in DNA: TGTGCCAGTAGTTATAGAGCAGTTGGCAGGGTAAATCAGCCCCAGCATTTT.

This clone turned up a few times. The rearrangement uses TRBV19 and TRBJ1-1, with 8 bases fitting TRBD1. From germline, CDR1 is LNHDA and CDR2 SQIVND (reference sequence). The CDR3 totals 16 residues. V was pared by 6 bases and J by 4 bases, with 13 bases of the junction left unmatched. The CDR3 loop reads CASSPQGATLGTEAFF. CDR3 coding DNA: TGTGCCAGTAGCCCCCAGGGGGCGACCCTAGGCACTGAAGCTTTCTTT.

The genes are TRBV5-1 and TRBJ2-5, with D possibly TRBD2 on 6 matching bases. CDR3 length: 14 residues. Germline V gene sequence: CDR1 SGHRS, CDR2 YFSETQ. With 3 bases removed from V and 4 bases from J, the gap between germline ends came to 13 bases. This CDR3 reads CASSWGVRGETQYF. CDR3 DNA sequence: TGCGCCAGCAGCTGGGGGGTAAGGGGAGAGACCCAGTACTTC.

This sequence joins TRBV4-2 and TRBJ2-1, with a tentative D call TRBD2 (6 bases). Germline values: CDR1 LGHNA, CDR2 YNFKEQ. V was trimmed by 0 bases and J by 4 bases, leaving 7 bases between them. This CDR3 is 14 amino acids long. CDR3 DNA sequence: TGTGCCAGCAGCCAAGATAGCGGATACAATGAGCAGTTCTTC. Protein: CASSQDSGYNEQFF.

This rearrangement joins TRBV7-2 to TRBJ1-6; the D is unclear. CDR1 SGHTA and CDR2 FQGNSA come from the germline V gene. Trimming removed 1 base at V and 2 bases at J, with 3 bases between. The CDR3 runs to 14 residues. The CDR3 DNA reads TGTGCCAGCAGCTTAGGGCCCTATAATTCACCCCTCCACTTT. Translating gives CASSLGPYNSPLHF.

The CDR3 loop reads CASSNNRGKNTEAFF. CDR3 DNA sequence: TGTGCCAGCAGCAACAACAGGGGGAAGAACACTGAAGCTTTCTTT. The chain has TRBV11-2 and TRBJ1-1; 8 nucleotides align to TRBD1. The CDR3 has 15 amino acids. Germline CDR1 is SGHAT and CDR2 is FQNNGV. The trim removed 5 bases at V and 1 base at J, leaving 6 bases unmatched.

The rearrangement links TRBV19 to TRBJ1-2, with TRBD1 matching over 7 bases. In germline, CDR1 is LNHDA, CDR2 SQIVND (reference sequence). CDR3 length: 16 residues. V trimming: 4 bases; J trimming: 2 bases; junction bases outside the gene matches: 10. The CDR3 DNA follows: TGTGCCAGTAGTACCGACAGGGATGGTCGAAACTATGGCTACACCTTC. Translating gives CASSTDRDGRNYGYTF.

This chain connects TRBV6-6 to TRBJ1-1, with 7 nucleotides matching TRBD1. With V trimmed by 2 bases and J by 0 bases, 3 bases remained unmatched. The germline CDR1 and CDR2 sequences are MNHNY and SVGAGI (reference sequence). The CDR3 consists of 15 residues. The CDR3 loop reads CASSYPQGLNTEAFF. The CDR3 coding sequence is TGTGCCAGCAGTTACCCACAGGGGTTGAACACTGAAGCTTTCTTT.

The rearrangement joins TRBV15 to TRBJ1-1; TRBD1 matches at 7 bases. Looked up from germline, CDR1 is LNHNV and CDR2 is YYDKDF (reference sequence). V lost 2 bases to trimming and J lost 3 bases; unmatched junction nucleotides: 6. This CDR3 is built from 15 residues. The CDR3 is CATSRFGDRDTEAFF. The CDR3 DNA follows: TGTGCCACCAGCAGATTTGGTGACAGGGACACTGAAGCTTTCTTT.

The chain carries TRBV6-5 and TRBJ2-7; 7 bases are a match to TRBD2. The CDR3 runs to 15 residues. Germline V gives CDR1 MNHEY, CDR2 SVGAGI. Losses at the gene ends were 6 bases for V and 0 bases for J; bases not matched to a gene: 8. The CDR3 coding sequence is TGTGCCAGCAGCACCCGCGGGGGTAACTCCTACGAGCAGTACTTC. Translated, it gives CASSTRGGNSYEQYF.

CDR3 loop: CASSLQGGSGNTIYF. The CDR3 region has the DNA TGTGCCAGCAGCCTACAGGGGGGCTCTGGAAACACCATATATTTT. The chain has TRBV3-1 (or the pseudogene TRBV3-2) and TRBJ1-3; 8 nucleotides match TRBD1. The CDR3 totals 15 residues. Germline-derived CDR1 and CDR2 are LGHDT and YNNKEL (reference sequence). V gave up 4 bases and J gave up 0 bases; unmatched junction bases: 2.

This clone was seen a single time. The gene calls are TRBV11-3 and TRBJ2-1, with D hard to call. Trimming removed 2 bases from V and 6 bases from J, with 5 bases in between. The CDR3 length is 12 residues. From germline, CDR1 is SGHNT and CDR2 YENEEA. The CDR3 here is CASSLNSNEQFF. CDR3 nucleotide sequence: TGTGCCAGCAGCTTAAATAGCAATGAGCAGTTCTTC.

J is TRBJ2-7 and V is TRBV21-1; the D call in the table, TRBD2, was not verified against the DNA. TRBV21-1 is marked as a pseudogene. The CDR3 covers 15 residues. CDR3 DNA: TGTGCCAGCAGCAAAGGGAGGAGGGGCGTCTACGAGCAGTACTTC. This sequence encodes CASSKGRRGVYEQYF.

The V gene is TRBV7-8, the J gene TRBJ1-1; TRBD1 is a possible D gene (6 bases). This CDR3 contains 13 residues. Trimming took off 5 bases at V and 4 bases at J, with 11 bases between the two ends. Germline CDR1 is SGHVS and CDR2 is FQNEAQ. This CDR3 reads CASSLQGPTEAFF. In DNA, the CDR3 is TGTGCCAGCAGCCTACAGGGCCCCACTGAAGCTTTCTTT.

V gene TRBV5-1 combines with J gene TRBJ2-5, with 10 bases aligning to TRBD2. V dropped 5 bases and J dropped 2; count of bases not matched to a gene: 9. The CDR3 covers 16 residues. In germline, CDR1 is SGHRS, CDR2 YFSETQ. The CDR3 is CASSGIAGGYQETQYF. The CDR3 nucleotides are TGCGCCAGCAGTGGCATAGCGGGGGGATATCAAGAGACCCAGTACTTC.

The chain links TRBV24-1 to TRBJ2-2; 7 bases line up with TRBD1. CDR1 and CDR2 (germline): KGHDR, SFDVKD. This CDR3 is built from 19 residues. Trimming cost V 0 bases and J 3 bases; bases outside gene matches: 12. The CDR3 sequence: CATSDLPKTGTEHTGELFF. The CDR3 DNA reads TGTGCCACCAGTGATTTGCCGAAAACCGGGACAGAGCACACCGGGGAGCTGTTTTTT.

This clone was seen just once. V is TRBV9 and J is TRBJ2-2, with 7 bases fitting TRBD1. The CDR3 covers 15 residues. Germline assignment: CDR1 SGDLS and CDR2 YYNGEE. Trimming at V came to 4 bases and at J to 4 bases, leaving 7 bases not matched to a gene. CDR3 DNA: TGTGCCAGCAGCCTAAGACAGGGTAGCACCGGGGAGCTGTTTTTT. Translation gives CASSLRQGSTGELFF.

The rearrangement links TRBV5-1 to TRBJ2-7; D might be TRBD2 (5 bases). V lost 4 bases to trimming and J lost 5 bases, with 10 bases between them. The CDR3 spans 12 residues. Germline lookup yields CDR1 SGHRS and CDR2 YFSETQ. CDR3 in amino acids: CASSPGKDEQYF. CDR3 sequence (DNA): TGCGCCAGCAGCCCGGGGAAGGACGAGCAGTACTTC. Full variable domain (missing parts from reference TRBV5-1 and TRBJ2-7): KAGVTQTPRYLIKTRGQQVTLSCSPISGHRSVSWYQQTPGQGLQFLFEYFSETQRNKGNFPGRFSGRQFSNSRSEMNVSTLELGDSALYLCASSPGKDEQYFGPGTRLTVT.

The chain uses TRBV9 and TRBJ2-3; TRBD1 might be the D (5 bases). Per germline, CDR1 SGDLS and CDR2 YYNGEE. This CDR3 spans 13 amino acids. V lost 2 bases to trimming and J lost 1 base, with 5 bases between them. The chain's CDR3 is CASSVRGTDTQYF. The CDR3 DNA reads TGTGCCAGCAGCGTCAGGGGCACAGATACGCAGTATTTT.

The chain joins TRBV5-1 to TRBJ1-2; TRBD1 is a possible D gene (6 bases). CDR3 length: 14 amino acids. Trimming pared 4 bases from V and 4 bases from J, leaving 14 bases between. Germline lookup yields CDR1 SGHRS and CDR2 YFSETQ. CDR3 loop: CASSPEQGRYGYTF. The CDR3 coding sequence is TGCGCCAGCAGCCCTGAGCAGGGGCGCTATGGCTACACCTTC. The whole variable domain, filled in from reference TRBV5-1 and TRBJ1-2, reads KAGVTQTPRYLIKTRGQQVTLSCSPISGHRSVSWYQQTPGQGLQFLFEYFSETQRNKGNFPGRFSGRQFSNSRSEMNVSTLELGDSALYLCASSPEQGRYGYTFGSGTRLTVV.

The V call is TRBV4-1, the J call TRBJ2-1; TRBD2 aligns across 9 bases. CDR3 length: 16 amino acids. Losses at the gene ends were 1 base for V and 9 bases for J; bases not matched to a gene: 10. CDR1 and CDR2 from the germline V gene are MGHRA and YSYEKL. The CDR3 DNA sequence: TGCGCCAGCAGCCAAGTAGCTCGCGGGGGGGCGGGTGAGCAGTTCTTC. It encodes CASSQVARGGAGEQFF.